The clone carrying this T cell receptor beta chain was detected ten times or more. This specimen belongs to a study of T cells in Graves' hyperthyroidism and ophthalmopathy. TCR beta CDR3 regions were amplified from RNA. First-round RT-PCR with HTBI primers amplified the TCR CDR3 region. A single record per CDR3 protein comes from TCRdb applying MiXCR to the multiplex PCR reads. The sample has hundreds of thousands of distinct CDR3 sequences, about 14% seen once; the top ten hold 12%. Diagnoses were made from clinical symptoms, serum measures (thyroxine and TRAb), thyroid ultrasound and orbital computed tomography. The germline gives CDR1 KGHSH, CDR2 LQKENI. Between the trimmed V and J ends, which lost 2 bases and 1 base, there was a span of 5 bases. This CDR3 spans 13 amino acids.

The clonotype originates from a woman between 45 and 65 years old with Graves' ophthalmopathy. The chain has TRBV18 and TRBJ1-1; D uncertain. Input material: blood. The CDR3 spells CASSPKENTEAFF. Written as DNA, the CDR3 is TGTGCCAGCTCACCAAAGGAGAACACTGAAGCTTTCTTT.